These T cell receptor beta chains were read from a single sample in a study of T cells of healthy individuals. TCRdb recomputed calls from the 5' RACE reads with MiXCR, one row per CDR3 protein. This sample yields some 41,000 distinct CDR3 sequences, of which about 4.2% are seen a single time; around 9.6% belongs to the top ten. The receptors stem from a human donor in good health. Each CDR3 is given without its conserved first and last residue.

j_call v_call cdr3_aa
TRBJ2-1 TRBV7-9 ASSSDVNEQF
TRBJ2-7 TRBV18 ASSLTSGTGRDEQY
TRBJ1-1 TRBV2 ATLDRAFSTEAF
TRBJ1-1 TRBV20-1 SARPNRRNTEAF
TRBJ2-3 TRBV5-1 ASSPGQGGDTQY
TRBJ1-6 TRBV3-1 ASSQVGVPLH
TRBJ2-7 TRBV5-1 ASRPGDFTYEQY
TRBJ2-7 TRBV6-5 ASSYSESGREQY
TRBJ2-3 TRBV14 ASSHRGVAGITDTQY
TRBJ2-7 TRBV6-2/TRBV6-3 ASRDRFVSYEQY
TRBJ1-4 TRBV4-1 ASSPFEIGANEKLF
TRBJ1-2 TRBV11-2 ASSLANYGYT
TRBJ2-7 TRBV7-8 ASSLFGTISEQY
TRBJ2-3 TRBV6-2/TRBV6-3 ASSYGRSTDTQY
TRBJ2-5 TRBV27 ASSSRSGRATYQETQY
TRBJ2-7 TRBV5-1 ASSLNRAFYEQY
TRBJ2-1 TRBV12-3/TRBV12-4 ASSRASGGSSYNEQF
TRBJ1-5 TRBV12-3/TRBV12-4 ASSLDRQPQH
TRBJ1-1 TRBV4-3 ASSQADRLTAEAF
TRBJ2-6 TRBV4-2 ASSQKRPGANVLT
TRBJ2-4 TRBV12-3/TRBV12-4 ASSLSGVAKNIQY
TRBJ1-5 TRBV20-1 SARPHRLGNQPQH
TRBJ1-2 TRBV6-6 ASRYPTGSYGYT
TRBJ1-1 TRBV18 ASSPNRQNTEAF
TRBJ2-3 TRBV12-3/TRBV12-4 ASSEDRLMGPDTQY
TRBJ2-2 TRBV7-9 ASSLVGYTGELF
TRBJ1-1 TRBV7-9 ASSQTGYGRAF
TRBJ2-1 TRBV24-1 ATSRSVNEQF
TRBJ2-7 TRBV7-2 ASSRRRNAYEQY
TRBJ2-2 TRBV12-3/TRBV12-4 ASSSWTSGGLTGELF
TRBJ2-7 TRBV7-9 ASSQGASVGLEQY
TRBJ1-6 TRBV20-1 SARDLTVNSPLH
TRBJ2-7 TRBV7-4 ASSVLVSSYEQY
TRBJ1-5 TRBV6-1 ASSEAGGKGQPQH
TRBJ1-2 TRBV12-3/TRBV12-4 ASTTGGLNYGYT
TRBJ2-7 TRBV27 ASSLSAGGDEQY
TRBJ1-2 TRBV7-2 ASSLDGLTHYGYT
TRBJ2-3 TRBV3-1 ASSQDLASGDTQY